The 11 T cell receptor beta chains in this list originate from one sample, sequenced in a study of T cells after yellow fever vaccination. A single record per CDR3 protein comes from TCRdb applying MiXCR to the 5' RACE reads. The sample records hundreds of thousands of distinct CDR3 sequences, 8.7% being singletons. The sequenced sample was PBMCs, obtained on the day of the first yellow fever vaccination. The source of these receptors is a man aged 18 to 30 who received the YFV17D yellow fever vaccine.

CDR3 residues: CASRPGANYGYTF. The CDR3 DNA is TGCGCCAGCAGACCGGGCGCTAACTATGGCTACACCTTC. The gene calls are TRBV5-1 and TRBJ1-2, with D unresolved. Trimming stripped 5 bases from V and 0 bases from J, with 8 bases between. The CDR3 is 13 amino acids. The germline gives CDR1 SGHRS, CDR2 YFSETQ.

This clonotype was seen at least ten times. The chain's CDR3 is CASSRTNPGDTQYF. The CDR3 coding sequence is TGCGCCAGCAGCCGGACAAACCCAGGAGATACGCAGTATTTT. The genes are TRBV5-1 and TRBJ2-3; maybe TRBD1 (5 bases). The V end lost 4 bases, the J end lost 5 bases, and 14 bases lay between the germline ends. Germline-derived CDR1 and CDR2 are SGHRS and YFSETQ. The CDR3 has 14 residues.

This clonotype came up a few times. CDR3 amino acids: CSARDGWNSNSPLHF. CDR3 sequence (DNA): TGCAGTGCTAGAGATGGTTGGAATTCCAATTCACCCCTCCACTTT. The chain employs TRBV20-1 and TRBJ1-6; D ambiguous. The CDR3 is made up of 15 amino acids. V was shortened by 0 bases and J by 7 bases, with 13 bases between the two germline ends. The V gene's germline CDR1 is DFQATT and CDR2 SNEGSKA (reference sequence).

This clonotype was counted between two and nine times. The J gene is TRBJ2-3, the V gene TRBV13; D ambiguous. This CDR3 has 17 residues. V dropped 1 base and J dropped 2 bases, with 16 bases sitting between them. Germline V gene sequence: CDR1 PRHDT, CDR2 FYEKMQ (reference sequence). CDR3 bases: TGTGCCAGCAGCTTAGTCGCGTCTCAAGGGATCACAGATACGCAGTATTTT. Protein: CASSLVASQGITDTQYF.

The sample holds a few counts of this clonotype. V and J are TRBV24-1 and TRBJ1-2, with D tentatively TRBD1 (6 bases). With 8 bases removed from V and 4 bases from J, the gap between germline ends came to 13 bases. The CDR3 is made up of 13 amino acids. Germline assignment: CDR1 KGHDR and CDR2 SFDVKD. The CDR3 is CATMGAGPYGYTF. The CDR3 DNA reads as TGTGCCACCATGGGGGCGGGCCCCTATGGCTACACCTTC.

The chain combines TRBV20-1 with TRBJ2-3, with D possibly being TRBD1 (6 bases). Germline V gives CDR1 DFQATT, CDR2 SNEGSKA (reference sequence). The CDR3 has 15 amino acids. V was trimmed by 0 bases and J by 2 bases, leaving 12 bases between them. DNA for the CDR3: TGCAGTGCTAGAGATAACAGGGTTGTCACAGATACGCAGTATTTT. Translated: CSARDNRVVTDTQYF.

The chain carries TRBV28 and TRBJ1-5, with TRBD1 matching over 10 bases. After removal of 10 bases from V and 1 base from J, the junction contained 4 bases not matched to a gene. This CDR3 is 14 amino acids long. CDR1 is MDHEN and CDR2 is SYDVKM in the germline V gene. This CDR3 is CAIKDRGSNQPQHF. The CDR3 DNA reads as TGTGCCATCAAGGACAGGGGGAGCAATCAGCCCCAGCATTTT.

A few counts support this clonotype. V is TRBV19 and J is TRBJ1-1, with a weak D call TRBD1 (5 bases). Germline V gene sequence: CDR1 LNHDA, CDR2 SQIVND (reference sequence). The CDR3 is 16 amino acids. V was pared by 5 bases and J by 1 base, with 17 bases between. The CDR3 protein is CASSPSAGRGNTEAFF. The DNA for the CDR3 is TGTGCCAGTAGTCCGTCGGCAGGGAGAGGGAACACTGAAGCTTTCTTT.

The J gene is TRBJ2-4, the V gene TRBV20-1, with TRBD1 as a possible D gene (5 bases). V lost 7 bases and J lost 0, with 19 bases in between. The length of the CDR3 is 16 residues. Germline values: CDR1 DFQATT, CDR2 SNEGSKA (reference sequence). DNA for the CDR3: TGCAGTGTTCAGCGAACAGGAATACTAGCCAAAAACATTCAGTACTTC. Translated, it gives CSVQRTGILAKNIQYF.

This clonotype was picked up a small number of times. The chain recombines TRBV20-1 with TRBJ2-3; TRBD1 matches 11 bases. This CDR3 contains 14 residues. CDR1 DFQATT and CDR2 SNEGSKA come from the germline V gene (reference sequence). Trimming removed 4 bases from V and 3 bases from J; junction bases left unmatched: 3. DNA for the CDR3: TGCAGTGCTACGGGACAGGGGGTGACAGATACGCAGTATTTT. It yields the protein CSATGQGVTDTQYF.

This clonotype was seen many times. The rearrangement links TRBV5-1 to TRBJ2-1; TRBD1 agrees at 8 bases. V was pared by 4 bases and J by 0 bases, with 6 bases of the junction left unmatched. In germline, CDR1 is SGHRS, CDR2 YFSETQ. The CDR3 loop spans 16 amino acids. CDR3 bases: TGCGCCAGCAGCCCAACAGGGGGGCGCTCCTACAATGAGCAGTTCTTC. Residues: CASSPTGGRSYNEQFF.